This entry lists 9 T cell receptor beta chains sequenced from one sample in a study of CXCR3-negative and CXCR3-positive naive CD8 T cells. General study findings and limits: Higher TRB CDR3 hydrophobicity marked CXCR3-positive naive cells relative to CXCR3-negative naive cells.

Antigens of these TCRs are unknown. All TRB cDNA libraries came from 5' RACE performed with UMI labels. TCRdb reworked the 5' RACE reads into one entry per CDR3 protein, no DNA. This listing includes 55,000 to 75,000 distinct CDR3 sequences. Specimen: naive CXCR3+ CD8+ T cells from blood. Described subset: CD45RO-CCR7+CD27+CD95- naive CD8+ T cells expressing CXCR3 (TNR3+). All receptors derive from a human donor in good health. Some clones in this sample may be carry-over from other donors' samples.

The chain combines TRBV4-3 with TRBJ1-5; TCRdb names TRBD1, which stays unverified in the absence of DNA. The CDR3 has 13 residues. CDR1 LGHNA and CDR2 YSLEER come from the germline V gene. The CDR3 sequence: CASSQEPGQPQHF.

This clonotype ranks as medium-sized in terms of frequency. The rearrangement links TRBV20-1 to TRBJ2-2. The length of the CDR3 is 17 residues. Germline V gives CDR1 DFQATT, CDR2 SNEGSKA (reference sequence). This chain's CDR3 is CSARDLASGLVTGELFF.

The chain links TRBV7-2 to TRBJ2-7. The CDR3 spans 14 residues. Germline-derived CDR1 and CDR2 are SGHTA and FQGNSA. The CDR3 sequence: CAGSLEATSYEQYF.

The chain employs TRBV25-1 and TRBJ2-7; lacking DNA, the TRBD1 call made by TCRdb goes unchecked. The germline CDR1 and CDR2 sequences are MGHDK and SYGVNS. The CDR3 contains 13 residues. The CDR3 protein is CASSGTGTYEQYF.

CDR3 residues: CASRRDDYGYTF. This chain links TRBV6-2 or TRBV6-3 with TRBJ1-2; the TRBD1 assignment by TCRdb is unverifiable without DNA. CDR3 length: 12 residues. CDR1 and CDR2 from the germline V gene are MNHEY and SVGEGT.

V is TRBV20-1 and J is TRBJ1-2. The germline V gene encodes CDR1 DFQATT and CDR2 SNEGSKA (reference sequence). CDR3 length: 14 amino acids. The chain's CDR3 is CSASKSGLEYGYTF.

The rearrangement links TRBV7-6 to TRBJ2-3; TCRdb's D call, TRBD2, is unchecked because there is no DNA. The CDR3 extends over 13 amino acids. The germline V gene encodes CDR1 SGHVS and CDR2 FNYEAQ. This CDR3 is CASSLGGPGTQYF.

Frequency places this clonotype as medium-sized. The chain links TRBV29-1 to TRBJ2-1; lacking DNA, the TRBD2 call made by TCRdb goes unchecked. The CDR3 is made up of 14 amino acids. Germline assignment: CDR1 SQVTM and CDR2 ANQGSEA. The CDR3 is CSVEVREEYNEQFF.

The V and J genes are TRBV25-1 and TRBJ2-1; the TRBD1 assignment by TCRdb is unverifiable without DNA. The CDR3 loop spans 14 amino acids. Germline values: CDR1 MGHDK, CDR2 SYGVNS. CDR3: CASSEIWTGIEQFF.